The 10 T cell receptor beta chains reported below all come from one sample, sequenced in a study of beta chain features in type 1 diabetes. Sequencing targeted expressed TCRB transcripts, as all isolated RNA had been reverse transcribed. TCRdb's copy holds only in-frame clones and misses some; the assay was immunoSEQ multiplex PCR. The sample lists almost 250,000 clones; 13% to 15% were seen once. The sequenced material came from naive CD4+ T cells from blood. All receptors come from a woman aged 40 to 50 in good health.

Only a few counts were recorded for this clone. The chain carries TRBV5-1 and TRBJ2-1; 8 bases are a match to TRBD1. CDR1 SGHRS and CDR2 YFSETQ come from the germline V gene. This CDR3 is 17 amino acids long. V lost 0 bases and J lost 4; bases outside the gene matches: 9. DNA of the CDR3: TGCGCCAGCAGCTTGGAACCCGGGACAGGAGTATACAATGAGCAGTTCTTC. It yields the protein CASSLEPGTGVYNEQFF.

The rearrangement links TRBV10-3 to TRBJ2-7, with 10 bases fitting TRBD1. Trimming at V came to 6 bases and at J to 3 bases, leaving 5 bases not matched to a gene. From germline, CDR1 is ENHRY and CDR2 SYGVKD. The CDR3 runs to 14 residues. The CDR3 loop is CAISRDRGIYEQYF. In DNA, the CDR3 is TGTGCCATCAGCCGGGACAGGGGTATCTACGAGCAGTACTTC.

In this sample, this clone turned up a few times. CDR3 amino acids: CASSLGLAGNLNEQFF. The CDR3 coding sequence is TGTGCCAGCAGCTTAGGCCTAGCGGGAAACCTCAATGAGCAGTTCTTC. The genes are TRBV11-2 and TRBJ2-1; 9 positions agree with TRBD2. Germline trimming cut 1 base from V and 6 bases from J; bases unmatched to any gene: 7. In germline, CDR1 is SGHAT, CDR2 FQNNGV. CDR3 length: 16 residues.

V is TRBV2 and J is TRBJ2-7, with D possibly matching TRBD1 (6 bases). This CDR3 comprises 12 residues. Trimming removed 6 bases from V and 3 bases from J, with 9 bases in between. In germline, CDR1 is SNHLY, CDR2 FYNNEI. Here the CDR3 reads CASSVQGYEQYF. DNA for the CDR3: TGTGCCAGCAGCGTACAGGGCTACGAGCAGTACTTC.

The chain employs TRBV6-1 and TRBJ2-7; 12 bases align to TRBD2. The germline V gene encodes CDR1 MNHNS and CDR2 SASEGT. This CDR3 comprises 15 residues. Unmatched junction bases numbered 9, after V lost 6 bases and J lost 6 bases. In DNA, the CDR3 is TGTGCCAGCAGGTCCGGGACTAGCGGGCGCATCGAGCAGTACTTC. Translation gives CASRSGTSGRIEQYF.

CDR3 in DNA: TGTGCTAGTGGACAGTTGGTAACCGGGGAGCTGTTTTTT. As protein: CASGQLVTGELFF. The chain combines TRBV12-5 with TRBJ2-2; D is unresolved. The germline gives CDR1 LGHNT, CDR2 FRNRAP. This CDR3 is built from 13 residues. V lost 6 bases, J lost 5 bases, and 10 bases lay in between.

In its sample, this clone was seen a few times. The chain couples TRBV7-2 to TRBJ1-4, with a weak D call TRBD1 (5 bases). This CDR3 has 16 amino acids. The germline gives CDR1 SGHTA, CDR2 FQGNSA. V lost 4 bases and J 3 bases, leaving 15 bases between the germline ends. The CDR3 here is CASSSFVGLPNEKLFF. CDR3 in DNA: TGTGCCAGCAGCTCCTTTGTGGGGCTTCCTAATGAAAAACTGTTTTTT. The entire variable domain, with the rest obtained from reference TRBV7-2 and TRBJ1-4, is as follows: GAGVSQSPSNKVTEKGKDVELRCDPISGHTALYWYRQSLGQGLEFLIYFQGNSAPDKSGLPSDRFSAERTGGSVSTLTIQRTQQEDSAVYLCASSSFVGLPNEKLFFGSGTQLSVL.

The V gene is TRBV21-1, the J gene TRBJ2-1; TRBD2, the table's D call, lacks a check against the DNA. TRBV21-1 is annotated as a pseudogene. The CDR3 runs to 15 residues. CDR3 sequence: CASRSGGETYNEQFF. In nucleotides, the CDR3 is TGTGCCAGCAGGTCCGGGGGGGAGACTTACAATGAGCAGTTCTTC.

The chain has TRBV19 and TRBJ2-2, with TRBD2 as a possible D gene (6 bases). CDR1 and CDR2 (germline): LNHDA, SQIVND (reference sequence). V was clipped by 5 bases and J by 8 bases, with 18 bases between them. The CDR3 length is 15 residues. CDR3 sequence: CASSPQGLRPGELFF. In nucleotides, the CDR3 is TGTGCCAGTAGTCCTCAGGGACTCCGGCCGGGGGAGCTGTTTTTT.

The chain uses TRBV15 and TRBJ2-7; 8 nucleotides line up with TRBD1. Trimming took 3 bases from V and 6 from J; bases not matched to a gene: 16. Germline CDR1 LNHNV, CDR2 YYDKDF (reference sequence). This CDR3 comprises 17 residues. The CDR3 reads CATSSPVGSGGNVEQYF. CDR3 coding DNA: TGTGCCACCAGCAGTCCGGTCGGGTCAGGGGGCAATGTCGAGCAGTACTTC.